The 26 T cell receptor beta chains in this list originate from one sample, sequenced in a study of blood T cell repertoires in COVID-19. Profiling relied on immunoSEQ multiplex PCR, and the TCRdb table lists in-frame clones only, not all of them. This table has over 120,000 clones, 70% to 85% appearing once. Sequenced sample: PBMCs or T cells enriched from blood (not recorded which). The receptors derive from a man aged 50 to 60 who had recovered from COVID-19.

The J gene is TRBJ2-3, the V gene TRBV3-1 (or the pseudogene TRBV3-2), with 9 bases matching TRBD2. This CDR3 is built from 18 residues. Germline trimming cut 1 base from V and 0 bases from J; bases unmatched to any gene: 8. CDR1 is LGHDT and CDR2 is YNNKEL in the germline V gene (reference sequence). CDR3 protein: CASSQGVSGGKSTDTQYF. CDR3 bases: TGTGCCAGCAGCCAAGGTGTGAGCGGGGGGAAAAGCACAGATACGCAGTATTTT.

The chain combines TRBV4-3 with TRBJ2-2; 10 bases fit TRBD1. Germline CDR1 reads LGHNA; CDR2 reads YSLEER. The V gene end was trimmed by 0 bases and the J gene end by 3 bases; junction bases not matched to a gene: 7. The CDR3 spans 18 residues. This chain's CDR3 is CASSQDPPGQGYTGELFF. The CDR3 coding sequence is TGCGCCAGCAGCCAAGACCCTCCGGGACAGGGGTACACCGGGGAGCTGTTTTTT.

The chain carries TRBV27 and TRBJ2-1, with D possibly being TRBD1 (5 bases). Germline-derived CDR1 and CDR2 are MNHEY and SMNVEV (reference sequence). The CDR3 length is 13 residues. V lost 6 bases and J lost 4, with 10 bases in between. This chain's CDR3 is CASSLDSYNEQFF. In DNA, the CDR3 is TGTGCCAGCAGCCTCGACAGTTACAATGAGCAGTTCTTC.

The chain uses TRBV6-5 and TRBJ1-1, with D possibly matching TRBD1 (5 bases). V was cut by 0 bases and J by 3 bases, with 11 bases left in between. This CDR3 has 15 amino acids. Looked up from germline, CDR1 is MNHEY and CDR2 is SVGAGI. CDR3: CASSYSGASDTEAFF. In DNA form, the CDR3 reads TGTGCCAGCAGTTACTCAGGGGCCTCTGACACTGAAGCTTTCTTT.

This clone was counted only a few times. V gene TRBV10-2 combines with J gene TRBJ2-7; 9 bases match TRBD2. The CDR3 extends over 14 amino acids. Germline V gives CDR1 WSHSY, CDR2 SAAADI. The V and J ends lost 6 bases and 5 bases, in that order; junction bases with no gene match: 8. The DNA of the CDR3 is TGCGCCAGCAGAATAGCGGGGGAGGCTCACGAGCAGTACTTC. The encoded protein is CASRIAGEAHEQYF.

This clone was detected only a few times. The chain joins TRBV7-6 to TRBJ1-1, with 7 nucleotides matching TRBD1. V trimming: 5 bases; J trimming: 1 base; junction bases outside the gene matches: 10. Germline CDR1 SGHVS, CDR2 FNYEAQ. The CDR3 extends over 16 amino acids. The CDR3 reads CASSGPPGQRNTEAFF. DNA for the CDR3: TGTGCCAGCAGCGGACCACCGGGACAGAGGAACACTGAAGCTTTCTTT.

This chain uses TRBV7-8 with TRBJ2-1; D is possibly TRBD2 (7 bases). The CDR3 covers 12 residues. Germline V lookup: CDR1 SGHVS, CDR2 FQNEAQ. Between the trimmed V and J ends, which lost 5 bases and 15 bases, there was a span of 17 bases. In nucleotides, the CDR3 is TGTGCCAGCAGCAGAGAGTCGGGGGGCGGGTTCTTC. Protein product: CASSRESGGGFF. Full variable domain (remainder filled in from reference TRBV7-8 and TRBJ2-1): GAGVSQSPRYKVAKRGQDVALRCDPISGHVSLFWYQQALGQGPEFLTYFQNEAQLDKSGLPSDRFFAERPEGSVSTLKIQRTQQEDSAVYLCASSRESGGGFFGPGTRLTVL.

The chain has TRBV30 and TRBJ2-7; the match to TRBD1 covers 8 bases. Germline-derived CDR1 and CDR2 are GTSNPN and SVGIG (reference sequence). The V segment lost 5 bases and the J segment 4 bases; nucleotides outside the gene matches: 4. CDR3 size: 12 residues. This CDR3 reads CAWGQGAYEQYF. The CDR3 bases are TGTGCCTGGGGGCAGGGGGCTTACGAGCAGTACTTC.

The chain couples TRBV5-1 to TRBJ2-7; TRBD1 agrees at 7 bases. Germline loops: CDR1 SGHRS, CDR2 YFSETQ. The CDR3 sequence is 13 residues long. V was clipped by 2 bases and J by 3 bases; unmatched bases: 2. The CDR3 bases are TGCGCCAGCAGCTTAGGGGGCAACTACGAGCAGTACTTC. Translation gives CASSLGGNYEQYF.

The V and J genes are TRBV28 and TRBJ1-5, with a weak D call TRBD1 (6 bases). The CDR3 is 13 residues long. Germline V lookup: CDR1 MDHEN, CDR2 SYDVKM. The V gene lost 6 bases and the J gene lost 6 bases, with 12 bases spanning the gap. CDR3 sequence reads: CASSSQGFQPQHF. CDR3 sequence (DNA): TGTGCCAGCAGCTCACAGGGATTTCAGCCCCAGCATTTT.

J is TRBJ2-5 and V is TRBV24-1; 15 bases fit TRBD2. The CDR3 loop spans 17 amino acids. J was trimmed by 5 bases and V by 1 base; bases with no gene match: 4. Germline loops: CDR1 KGHDR, CDR2 SFDVKD. The CDR3 sequence: CATSDLRTSGGAETQYF. The CDR3 nucleotides read TGTGCCACCAGTGATTTAAGGACTAGCGGGGGGGCCGAGACCCAGTACTTC.

This clone was observed a single time. This CDR3 is CASSQPDRDNEKLFF. The DNA of the CDR3 is TGTGCCAGCAGCCAACCTGACAGGGATAATGAAAAACTGTTTTTT. The chain links TRBV4-2 to TRBJ1-4, with TRBD1 matching 7 bases. The ends lost 2 bases at V and 4 bases at J; junction bases unmatched: 4. Germline V lookup: CDR1 LGHNA, CDR2 YNFKEQ. This CDR3 is 15 amino acids long.

The chain has TRBV9 and TRBJ2-1, with D perhaps TRBD1 (8 bases). Trimming left V 3 bases short and J 7 bases short, with 20 bases between. The CDR3 sequence is 16 residues long. The germline gives CDR1 SGDLS, CDR2 YYNGEE. Here the CDR3 reads CASSGRTGRGRNEQFF. CDR3 bases: TGTGCCAGCAGCGGACGGACAGGGAGGGGTAGGAATGAGCAGTTCTTC. The full variable domain, its missing parts supplied by reference TRBV9 and TRBJ2-1, is DSGVTQTPKHLITATGQRVTLRCSPRSGDLSVYWYQQSLDQGLQFLIQYYNGEERAKGNILERFSAQQFPDLHSELNLSSLELGDSALYFCASSGRTGRGRNEQFFGPGTRLTVL.

J is TRBJ1-5 and V is TRBV2; 11 nucleotides line up with TRBD1. V lost 2 bases, J lost 4 bases, and 4 bases stayed unmatched. Germline CDR1 is SNHLY and CDR2 is FYNNEI. The CDR3 covers 16 residues. CDR3 sequence (DNA): TGTGCCAGCAGTGAAAGGACAGGGGGCGCAAATCAGCCCCAGCATTTT. It codes for CASSERTGGANQPQHF.

The count of this clone is one. The chain recombines TRBV11-2 with TRBJ2-3; TRBD2 matches 7 bases. V lost 5 bases and J lost 3; bases outside the gene matches: 8. Germline assignment: CDR1 SGHAT and CDR2 FQNNGV. The CDR3 spans 15 residues. The CDR3 nucleotides read TGTGCCAGCAGCGCCCAACTAGCGCCGACAGATACGCAGTATTTT. Translation: CASSAQLAPTDTQYF.

This clone was seen only a few times. This rearrangement joins TRBV6-2 or TRBV6-3 to TRBJ2-7, with a possible D match to TRBD2 (6 bases). The germline V gene encodes CDR1 MNHEY and CDR2 SVGEGT. V shed 5 bases and J shed 0 bases, with 14 bases lying between them. This CDR3 has 15 residues. The CDR3 DNA reads TGTGCCAGCAGTCCCTTAGTGGGGGGCTCCTACGAGCAGTACTTC. Amino acid sequence: CASSPLVGGSYEQYF.

The chain links TRBV3-1 (or the pseudogene TRBV3-2) to TRBJ1-6, with D unresolved. This CDR3 is 15 amino acids long. Looked up from germline, CDR1 is LGHDT and CDR2 is YNNKEL (reference sequence). V was trimmed by 5 bases and J by 0 bases, leaving 8 bases between them. The DNA for the CDR3 is TGTGCCAGCAGCGACAAGAGCTCCTATAATTCACCCCTCCACTTT. Encoded protein: CASSDKSSYNSPLHF.

V is TRBV7-3 and J is TRBJ1-2, with 10 bases aligning to TRBD1. Losses at the gene ends were 5 bases for V and 7 bases for J; bases not matched to a gene: 7. The CDR3 runs 14 residues. Germline CDR1 reads SGHTA; CDR2 reads FQGTGA. The chain's CDR3 is CASSAGQGGSGYTF. As DNA, the CDR3 is TGTGCCAGCAGCGCCGGACAGGGGGGCAGTGGCTACACCTTC.

The chain has TRBV30 and TRBJ1-5; D perhaps matches TRBD1 (5 bases). The germline V and J ends were trimmed by 3 bases and 1 base, with 10 bases remaining between them. The CDR3 loop spans 14 amino acids. Germline assignment: CDR1 GTSNPN and CDR2 SVGIG (reference sequence). Written as DNA, the CDR3 is TGTGCCTGGAGGCGCGGGGGGAGCAATCAGCCCCAGCATTTT. This encodes CAWRRGGSNQPQHF.

The gene calls are TRBV6-5 and TRBJ2-3, with no clear D. The ends were cut back, 6 bases at V and 0 bases at J, with 10 bases in the middle. Germline V gene lookup returns CDR1 MNHEY and CDR2 SVGAGI. The CDR3 has 14 residues. The CDR3 reads CASRKTQSTDTQYF. The CDR3, as DNA: TGTGCCAGCAGAAAGACACAGAGCACAGATACGCAGTATTTT.

The chain links TRBV7-2 to TRBJ2-4; tentatively, D is TRBD1 (5 bases). The V gene's germline CDR1 is SGHTA and CDR2 FQGNSA. The length of the CDR3 is 15 residues. The ends were cut back, 6 bases at V and 5 bases at J, with 17 bases in the middle. CDR3 nucleotide sequence: TGTGCCAGCAGTCAAGCTGACAGATCCGAAAACATTCAGTACTTC. This encodes CASSQADRSENIQYF.

This chain links TRBV7-2 with TRBJ1-3, with D tentatively TRBD1 (5 bases). V lost 1 base to trimming and J lost 2 bases, with 18 bases between them. Germline V CDR1 and CDR2: SGHTA, FQGNSA. The CDR3 contains 18 residues. Here the CDR3 DNA reads TGTGCCAGCAGCTTAGAGCGGGGCAGGGTAGTAGCTGGAAACACCATATATTTT. It encodes CASSLERGRVVAGNTIYF.

This chain connects TRBV6-5 to TRBJ1-3; D uncertain. The CDR3 is 14 residues long. V lost 4 bases, J lost 0 bases, and 7 bases lay in between. Germline CDR1 reads MNHEY; CDR2 reads SVGAGI. In DNA form, the CDR3 reads TGTGCCAGCAGTTCTCTCCTCTCTGGAAACACCATATATTTT. As protein: CASSSLLSGNTIYF.

The table lists this clone with a few counts. This chain connects TRBV7-2 to TRBJ1-5; TRBD1 agrees at 9 bases. CDR3 length equals 18 residues. Trimming removed 2 bases from V and 3 bases from J; junction bases left unmatched: 11. CDR1 and CDR2 from the germline V gene are SGHTA and FQGNSA. The CDR3 DNA reads as TGTGCCAGCAGCTTAAGGGCTGGGACAGGGCCTCTCAATCAGCCCCAGCATTTT. Residues: CASSLRAGTGPLNQPQHF.

In its sample, this clone was seen once. The V gene is TRBV7-2, the J gene TRBJ2-3; TRBD2 is a possible D gene (6 bases). Per germline, CDR1 SGHTA and CDR2 FQGNSA. This CDR3 spans 14 amino acids. With 3 bases removed from V and 0 bases from J, the gap between germline ends came to 7 bases. In DNA form, the CDR3 reads TGTGCCAGCAGCTTTGGACTAAGCACAGATACGCAGTATTTT. As protein: CASSFGLSTDTQYF.

The rearrangement uses TRBV11-2 and TRBJ1-2; D is perhaps TRBD1 (5 bases). With 2 bases removed from V and 6 bases from J, the gap between germline ends came to 16 bases. This CDR3 contains 15 residues. From germline, CDR1 is SGHAT and CDR2 FQNNGV. CDR3 sequence: CASSLRPDSVNGYTF. CDR3 nucleotides: TGTGCCAGCAGCTTACGACCCGACAGCGTAAATGGCTACACCTTC.